Listed below are T cell receptor beta chains from one sample, sequenced in a study of blood T cell repertoires in COVID-19. Method: immunoSEQ multiplex PCR; TCRdb's copy keeps in-frame clones and lacks some. Here the sample spans roughly 350,000 clones, approximately 90% being singletons. Input material: peripheral blood. The source is a woman aged 18-30 years who had recovered from COVID-19. Both conserved end residues are part of each CDR3. D genes are given only for firm matches. Only part of the rows carry a size: once, few, many, or a class if the clone is expanded.

V	size	D	J	CDR3	DNA
TRBV7-9	.	TRBD1	TRBJ2-4	CASSSGQGGAEAKNIQYF	TGTGCCAGCAGCAGTGGACAGGGGGGGGCCGAAGCCAAAAACATTCAGTACTTC
TRBV19	.	TRBD2	TRBJ2-3	CASSMSGGSRTDTQYF	TGTGCCAGTAGTATGAGTGGCGGGAGTAGGACAGATACGCAGTATTTT
TRBV9	.	TRBD2	TRBJ2-1	CASSVEGLAGENEQFF	TGTGCCAGCAGCGTAGAGGGACTAGCGGGAGAAAATGAGCAGTTCTTC
TRBV7-2	once	TRBD2	TRBJ2-1	CASSLVHGTSGEYNEQFF	TGTGCCAGCAGCTTAGTTCACGGGACTAGCGGGGAATACAATGAGCAGTTCTTC
TRBV5-4	.	TRBD1	TRBJ2-5	CASSLTGEAETQYF	TGTGCCAGCAGCTTGACAGGGGAAGCGGAGACCCAGTACTTC
TRBV5-6	.	.	TRBJ1-2	CASRTIGGGGYTF	TGTGCCAGCAGGACGATTGGGGGAGGTGGCTACACCTTC
TRBV19	once	.	TRBJ2-2	CASTIAGELFF	TGTGCCAGTACTATCGCCGGGGAGCTGTTTTTT
TRBV11-2	.	.	TRBJ2-5	CASSIGPRPGSETQYF	TGTGCCAGCAGCATAGGCCCACGCCCAGGGTCCGAGACCCAGTACTTC
TRBV7-2	.	.	TRBJ2-1	CASSPDGLSFTVRGQFF	TGTGCCAGCAGCCCCGACGGATTAAGCTTTACGGTAAGAGGGCAGTTCTTC
TRBV27	.	.	TRBJ1-2	CASSLSLGGFYGYTF	TGTGCCAGCAGTTTATCCTTGGGGGGTTTCTATGGCTACACCTTC
TRBV7-9	.	.	TRBJ1-2	CASSLGSGRGHGYTF	TGTGCCAGCAGCTTAGGAAGCGGCAGAGGTCATGGCTACACCTTC
TRBV5-1	.	.	TRBJ2-2	CASSPLGTGELFF	TGCGCCAGCAGCCCTCTAGGTACCGGGGAGCTGTTTTTT
TRBV7-2	.	TRBD1	TRBJ1-5	CASSGWTGGDQPQHF	TGTGCCAGCAGCGGCTGGACAGGGGGCGATCAGCCCCAGCATTTT
TRBV5-8	.	.	TRBJ2-1	CASSLALPMNNEQFF	TGTGCCAGCAGCTTGGCTCTCCCTATGAACAATGAGCAGTTCTTC
TRBV6-2/TRBV6-3	.	TRBD1	TRBJ1-5	CASSRDRAPQPQHF	TGTGCCAGCAGTCGGGACAGGGCCCCTCAGCCCCAGCATTTT
TRBV27	.	TRBD2	TRBJ2-3	CASSQLGLAGTTDTQYF	TGTGCCAGCAGTCAACTCGGACTAGCGGGAACCACAGATACGCAGTATTTT
TRBV12-3/TRBV12-4	.	.	TRBJ2-1	CASTLEYYNEQFF	TGTGCCAGCACCTTGGAGTACTACAATGAGCAGTTCTTC
TRBV5-1	once	TRBD2	TRBJ2-3	CASSVVLAGAGPDTQYF	TGCGCCAGCAGCGTCGTACTAGCGGGTGCAGGACCAGATACGCAGTATTTT
TRBV9	.	TRBD2	TRBJ2-1	CASSVARLAEYNEQFF	TGTGCCAGCAGCGTAGCTCGACTAGCGGAGTACAATGAGCAGTTCTTC
TRBV29-1	.	.	TRBJ2-5	CSVGLPGRWGETQYF	TGCAGCGTTGGGTTGCCGGGGAGGTGGGGAGAGACCCAGTACTTC
TRBV7-2	.	.	TRBJ1-4	CATMAGTNEKLFF	TGTGCCACTATGGCGGGCACTAATGAAAAACTGTTTTTT
TRBV6-2/TRBV6-3	few	TRBD1	TRBJ1-5	CASSYSGTGLIAGQPQHF	TGTGCCAGCAGTTACTCCGGGACAGGACTCATAGCGGGTCAGCCCCAGCATTTT
TRBV7-9	.	TRBD1	TRBJ1-3	CASSSTTGGMFHSGNTIYF	TGTGCCAGCAGCTCAACGACAGGGGGTATGTTCCACTCTGGAAACACCATATATTTT
TRBV5-6	.	TRBD1	TRBJ1-1	CASSSRGRNTEAFF	TGTGCCAGCAGCTCCAGGGGGCGTAACACTGAAGCTTTCTTT